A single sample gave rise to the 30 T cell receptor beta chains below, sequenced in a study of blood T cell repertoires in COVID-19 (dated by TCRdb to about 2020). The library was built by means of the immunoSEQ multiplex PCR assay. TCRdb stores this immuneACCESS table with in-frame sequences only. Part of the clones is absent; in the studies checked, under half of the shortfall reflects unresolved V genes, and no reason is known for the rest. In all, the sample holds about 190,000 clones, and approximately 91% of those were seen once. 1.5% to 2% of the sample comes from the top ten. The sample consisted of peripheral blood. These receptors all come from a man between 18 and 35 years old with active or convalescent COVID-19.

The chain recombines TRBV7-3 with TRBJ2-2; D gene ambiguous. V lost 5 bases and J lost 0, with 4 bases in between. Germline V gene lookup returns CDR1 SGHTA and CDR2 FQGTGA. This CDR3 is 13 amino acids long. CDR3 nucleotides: TGTGCCAGCAGCACAACGAACACCGGGGAGCTGTTTTTT. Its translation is CASSTTNTGELFF.

The CDR3 region is CASSYSAAHEQYF. The DNA for the CDR3 is TGTGCCAGCAGTTACTCGGCGGCACACGAGCAGTACTTC. The V and J genes are TRBV6-2 or TRBV6-3 and TRBJ2-7; D is uncertain. Trimming cost V 0 bases and J 5 bases, with 8 bases left between them. CDR1 and CDR2 (germline): MNHEY, SVGEGT. The CDR3 has 13 residues.

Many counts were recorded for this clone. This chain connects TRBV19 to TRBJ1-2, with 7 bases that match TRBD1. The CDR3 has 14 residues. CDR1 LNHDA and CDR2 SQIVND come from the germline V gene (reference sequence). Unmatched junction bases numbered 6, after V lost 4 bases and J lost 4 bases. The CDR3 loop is CASSTRQGSYGYTF. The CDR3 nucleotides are TGTGCCAGTAGTACCCGACAGGGTAGCTATGGCTACACCTTC.

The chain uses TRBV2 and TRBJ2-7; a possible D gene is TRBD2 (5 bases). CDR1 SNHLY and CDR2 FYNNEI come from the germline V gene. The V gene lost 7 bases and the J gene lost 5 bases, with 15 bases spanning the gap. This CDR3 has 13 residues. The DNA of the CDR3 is TGTGCCAGCATGGGCCGTCTCGGGGACGAGCAGTACTTC. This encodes CASMGRLGDEQYF.

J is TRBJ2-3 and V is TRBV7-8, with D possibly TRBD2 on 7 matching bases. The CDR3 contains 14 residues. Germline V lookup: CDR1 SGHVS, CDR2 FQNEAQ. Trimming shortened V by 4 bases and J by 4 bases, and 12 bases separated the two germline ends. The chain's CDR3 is CASSYDGGPDTQYF. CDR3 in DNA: TGTGCCAGCAGCTACGACGGGGGGCCAGATACGCAGTATTTT.

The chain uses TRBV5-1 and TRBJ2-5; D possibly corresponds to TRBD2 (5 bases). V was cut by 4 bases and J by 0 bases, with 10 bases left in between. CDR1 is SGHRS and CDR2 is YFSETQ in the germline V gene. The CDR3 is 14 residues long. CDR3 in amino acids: CASSASLYQETQYF. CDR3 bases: TGCGCCAGCAGCGCTAGCTTGTACCAAGAGACCCAGTACTTC.

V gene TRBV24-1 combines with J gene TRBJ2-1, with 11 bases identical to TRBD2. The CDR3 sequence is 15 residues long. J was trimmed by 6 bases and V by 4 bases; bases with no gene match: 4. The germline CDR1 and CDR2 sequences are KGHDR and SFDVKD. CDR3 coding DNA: TGTGCCACCAGTGAGGGCGGACTAGCGGGCAATGAGCAGTTCTTC. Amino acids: CATSEGGLAGNEQFF.

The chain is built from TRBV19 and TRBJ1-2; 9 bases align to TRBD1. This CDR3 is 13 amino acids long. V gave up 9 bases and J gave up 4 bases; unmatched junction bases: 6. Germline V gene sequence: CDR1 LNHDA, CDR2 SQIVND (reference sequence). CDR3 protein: CASRTGEGYGYTF. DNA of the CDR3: TGTGCCAGCCGGACAGGGGAGGGCTATGGCTACACCTTC.

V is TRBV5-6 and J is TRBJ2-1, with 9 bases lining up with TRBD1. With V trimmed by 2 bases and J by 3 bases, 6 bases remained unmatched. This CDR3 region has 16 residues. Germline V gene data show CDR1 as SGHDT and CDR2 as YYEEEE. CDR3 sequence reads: CASSLNRGQFYNEQFF. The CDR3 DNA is TGTGCCAGCAGCTTAAACAGGGGGCAATTCTACAATGAGCAGTTCTTC.

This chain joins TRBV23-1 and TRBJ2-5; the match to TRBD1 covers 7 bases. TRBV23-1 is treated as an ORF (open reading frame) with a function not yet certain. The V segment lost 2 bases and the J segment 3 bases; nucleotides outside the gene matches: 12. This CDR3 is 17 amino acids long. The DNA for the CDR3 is TGCGCCAGCAGTCAACCCATCAGACAGGGAAAGGAAGAGACCCAGTACTTC. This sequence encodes CASSQPIRQGKEETQYF.

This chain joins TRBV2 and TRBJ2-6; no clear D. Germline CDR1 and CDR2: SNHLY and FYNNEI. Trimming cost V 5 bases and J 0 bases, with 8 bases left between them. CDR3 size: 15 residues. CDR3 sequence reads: CASSRHSSGANVLTF. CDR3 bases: TGTGCCAGCAGTCGTCACAGCTCTGGGGCCAACGTCCTGACTTTC.

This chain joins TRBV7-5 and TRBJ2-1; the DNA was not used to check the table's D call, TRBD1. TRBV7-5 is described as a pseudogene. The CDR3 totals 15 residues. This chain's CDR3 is CARSLSQGEDNEQFF. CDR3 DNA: TGTGCCAGAAGCTTAAGCCAGGGTGAAGACAATGAGCAGTTCTTC.

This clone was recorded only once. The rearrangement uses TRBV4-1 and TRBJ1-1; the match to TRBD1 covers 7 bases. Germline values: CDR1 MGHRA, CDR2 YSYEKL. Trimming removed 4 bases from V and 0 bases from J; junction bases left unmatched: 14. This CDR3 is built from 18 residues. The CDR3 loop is CASSPRQGVLVLNTEAFF. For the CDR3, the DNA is TGCGCCAGCAGCCCCCGGCAGGGGGTTCTAGTTTTGAACACTGAAGCTTTCTTT.

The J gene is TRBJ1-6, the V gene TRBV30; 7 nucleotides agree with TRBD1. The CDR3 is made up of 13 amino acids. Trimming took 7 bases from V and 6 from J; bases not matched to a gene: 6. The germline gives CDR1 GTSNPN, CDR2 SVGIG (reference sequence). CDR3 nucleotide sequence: TGTGCCTTCGCCGGGACAGCTAATTCACCCCTCCACTTT. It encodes CAFAGTANSPLHF.

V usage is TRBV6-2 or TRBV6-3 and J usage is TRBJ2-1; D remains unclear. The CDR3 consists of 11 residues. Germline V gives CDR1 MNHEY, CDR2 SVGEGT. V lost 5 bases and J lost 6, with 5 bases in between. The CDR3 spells CASSRVNEQFF. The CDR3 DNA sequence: TGTGCCAGCAGTCGGGTCAATGAGCAGTTCTTC.

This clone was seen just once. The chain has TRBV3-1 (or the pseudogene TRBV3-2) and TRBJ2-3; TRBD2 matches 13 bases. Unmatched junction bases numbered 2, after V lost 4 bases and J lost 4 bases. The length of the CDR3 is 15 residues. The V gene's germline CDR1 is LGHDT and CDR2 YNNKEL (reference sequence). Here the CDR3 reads CASSPGTSGADTQYF. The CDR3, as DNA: TGTGCCAGCAGCCCCGGGACTAGCGGGGCAGATACGCAGTATTTT.

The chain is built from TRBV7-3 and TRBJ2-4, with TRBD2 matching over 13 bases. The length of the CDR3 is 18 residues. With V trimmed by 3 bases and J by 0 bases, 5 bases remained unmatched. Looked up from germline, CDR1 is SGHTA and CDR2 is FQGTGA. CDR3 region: CASSFRTSGGIAKNIQYF. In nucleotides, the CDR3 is TGTGCCAGCAGCTTTCGGACTAGCGGGGGTATAGCCAAAAACATTCAGTACTTC.

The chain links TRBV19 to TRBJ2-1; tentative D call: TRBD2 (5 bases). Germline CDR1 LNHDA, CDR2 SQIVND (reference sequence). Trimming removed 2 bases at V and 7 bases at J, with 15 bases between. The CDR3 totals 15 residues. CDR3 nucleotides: TGTGCCAGTAGTATAACAAACGGACTGGGGAATGAGCAGTTCTTC. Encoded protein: CASSITNGLGNEQFF.

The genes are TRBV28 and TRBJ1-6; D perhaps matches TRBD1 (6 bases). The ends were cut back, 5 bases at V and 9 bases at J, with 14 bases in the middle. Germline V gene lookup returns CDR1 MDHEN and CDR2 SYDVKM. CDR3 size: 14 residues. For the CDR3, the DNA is TGTGCCAGCAGTGCCCGGACAGTAAGTTCACCCCTCCACTTT. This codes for CASSARTVSSPLHF.

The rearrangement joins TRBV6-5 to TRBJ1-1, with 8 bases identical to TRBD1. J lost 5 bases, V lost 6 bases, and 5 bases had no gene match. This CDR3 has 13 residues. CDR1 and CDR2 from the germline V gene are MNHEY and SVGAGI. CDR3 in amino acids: CASRTTGGTEAFF. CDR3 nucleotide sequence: TGTGCCAGCAGAACCACAGGGGGTACTGAAGCTTTCTTT.

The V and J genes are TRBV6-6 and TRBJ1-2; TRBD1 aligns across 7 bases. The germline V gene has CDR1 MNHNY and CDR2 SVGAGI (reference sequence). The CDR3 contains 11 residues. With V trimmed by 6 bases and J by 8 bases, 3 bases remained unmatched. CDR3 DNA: TGTGCCAGCAGCACAGGGGAAGGCTACACCTTC. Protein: CASSTGEGYTF.

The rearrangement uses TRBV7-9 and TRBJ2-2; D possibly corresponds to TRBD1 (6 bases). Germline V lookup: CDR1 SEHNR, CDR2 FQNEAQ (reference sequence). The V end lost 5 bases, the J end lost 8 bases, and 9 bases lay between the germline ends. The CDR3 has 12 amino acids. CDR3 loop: CASSAQGGELFF. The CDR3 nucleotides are TGTGCCAGCAGCGCTCAGGGGGGGGAGCTGTTTTTT.

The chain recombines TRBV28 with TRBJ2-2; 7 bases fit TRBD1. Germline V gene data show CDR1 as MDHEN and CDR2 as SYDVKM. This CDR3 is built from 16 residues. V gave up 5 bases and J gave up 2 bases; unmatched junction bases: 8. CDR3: CASSIPGQSNTGELFF. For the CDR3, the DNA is TGTGCCAGCAGTATACCGGGACAGAGTAACACCGGGGAGCTGTTTTTT.

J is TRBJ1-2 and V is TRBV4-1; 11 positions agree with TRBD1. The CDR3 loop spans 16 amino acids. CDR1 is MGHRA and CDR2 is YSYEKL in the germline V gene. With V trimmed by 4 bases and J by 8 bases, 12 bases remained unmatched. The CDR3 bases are TGCGCCAGCAGCCTTGGACAGGGGGCATCCCAAGGAGGCTACACCTTC. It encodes CASSLGQGASQGGYTF.

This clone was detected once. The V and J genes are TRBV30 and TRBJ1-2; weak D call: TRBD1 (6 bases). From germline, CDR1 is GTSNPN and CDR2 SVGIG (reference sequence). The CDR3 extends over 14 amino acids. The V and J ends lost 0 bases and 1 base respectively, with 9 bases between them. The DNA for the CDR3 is TGTGCCTGGAGTGTGCAGGGGAATAACTATGGCTACACCTTC. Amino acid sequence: CAWSVQGNNYGYTF.

The chain's CDR3 is CASSQDRTGAHEQYF. The CDR3 DNA reads TGTGCCAGCAGCCAAGACCGAACAGGAGCGCACGAGCAGTACTTC. The rearrangement uses TRBV4-2 and TRBJ2-7; possibly TRBD1 for D (5 bases). This CDR3 has 15 residues. The V end was cut by 0 bases, the J end by 5 bases, with 14 bases between. CDR1 and CDR2 (germline): LGHNA, YNFKEQ.

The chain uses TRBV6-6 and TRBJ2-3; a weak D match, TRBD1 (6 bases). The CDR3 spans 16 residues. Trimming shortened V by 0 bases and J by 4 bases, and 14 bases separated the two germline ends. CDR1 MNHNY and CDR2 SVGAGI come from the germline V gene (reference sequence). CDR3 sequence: CASSYSTGNGADTQYF. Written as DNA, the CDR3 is TGTGCCAGCAGTTACTCTACAGGGAATGGGGCAGATACGCAGTATTTT.

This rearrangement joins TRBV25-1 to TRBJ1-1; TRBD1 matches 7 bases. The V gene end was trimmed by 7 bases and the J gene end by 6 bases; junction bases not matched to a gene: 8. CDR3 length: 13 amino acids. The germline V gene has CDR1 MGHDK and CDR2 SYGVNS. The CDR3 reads CASMGQMFSEAFF. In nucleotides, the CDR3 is TGTGCCAGCATGGGACAGATGTTCTCTGAAGCTTTCTTT.

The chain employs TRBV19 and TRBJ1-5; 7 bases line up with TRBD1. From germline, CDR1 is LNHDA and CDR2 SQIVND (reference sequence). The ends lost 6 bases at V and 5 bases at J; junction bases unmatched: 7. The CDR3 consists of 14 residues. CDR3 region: CASSIQGRDQPQHF. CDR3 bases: TGTGCCAGTAGCATACAGGGGAGAGATCAGCCCCAGCATTTT.

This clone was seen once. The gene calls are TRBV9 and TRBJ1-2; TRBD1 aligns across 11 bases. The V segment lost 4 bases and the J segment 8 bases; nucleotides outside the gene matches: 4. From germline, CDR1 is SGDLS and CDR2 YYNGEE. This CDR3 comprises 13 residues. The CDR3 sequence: CASSSGQGEGYTF. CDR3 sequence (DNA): TGTGCCAGCAGCTCGGGACAGGGGGAAGGCTACACCTTC.